This TCR beta chain was identified in a study of control samples from healthy donors and cancer patients. The table came from immunoSEQ multiplex PCR; TCRdb's copy has only in-frame clones and leaves some out. The data contain 200,000 or so clones, about 95% of them singletons. This CDR3 is 13 amino acids long. V was trimmed by 7 bases and J by 7 bases, leaving 16 bases between them. The TCR was taken from a man between 45 and 60 years old in good health. What was sequenced was blood. The V gene is TRBV12-3 or TRBV12-4, the J gene TRBJ1-1; maybe TRBD1 (5 bases). The CDR3 region is CASTPGRRLEAFF. The CDR3 region has the DNA TGTGCCAGCACACCGGGGCGACGCCTTGAAGCTTTCTTT.